This entry lists 10 T cell receptor beta chains sequenced from one sample in a study of OX40 agonist ivuxolimab in advanced cancers. The data were produced by immunoSEQ multiplex PCR, yet TCRdb's version contains in-frame clones alone and is incomplete. This table has tens of thousands of clones, less than 90% appearing once. The source was CD4+ or CD8+ T cells sorted from blood, collected in a trial of the OX40 agonist ivuxolimab. These receptors were taken from an adult with an advanced solid tumor such as melanoma, head and neck, liver or kidney cancer.

The chain is built from TRBV28 and TRBJ2-5, with TRBD2 matching 7 bases. Germline V gene data show CDR1 as MDHEN and CDR2 as SYDVKM. V was clipped by 6 bases and J by 5 bases; unmatched bases: 6. The CDR3 has 13 residues. The CDR3 nucleotides are TGTGCCAGCAGGCGGGGGACGGGGGAGACCCAGTACTTC. Translated, it gives CASRRGTGETQYF. The full variable domain, its missing parts supplied by reference TRBV28 and TRBJ2-5, is DVKVTQSSRYLVKRTGEKVFLECVQDMDHENMFWYRQDPGLGLRLIYFSYDVKMKEKGDIPEGYSVSREKKERFSLILESASTNQTSMYLCASRRGTGETQYFGPGTRLLVL.

The chain recombines TRBV5-1 with TRBJ2-2; D perhaps matches TRBD1 (5 bases). The germline V and J ends were trimmed by 2 bases and 3 bases, with 8 bases remaining between them. The CDR3 runs 14 residues. Germline V gene data show CDR1 as SGHRS and CDR2 as YFSETQ. CDR3 in amino acids: CASSLGVDTGELFF. In DNA form, the CDR3 reads TGCGCCAGCAGCTTAGGGGTCGACACCGGGGAGCTGTTTTTT.

This chain uses TRBV11-2 with TRBJ1-2; D is unclear. Per germline, CDR1 SGHAT and CDR2 FQNNGV. V lost 5 bases and J lost 3, with 10 bases in between. The CDR3 has 13 residues. The CDR3 nucleotides read TGTGCCAGCAGCGGGCCCCAGGACTATGGCTACACCTTC. This sequence encodes CASSGPQDYGYTF.

V is TRBV28 and J is TRBJ2-1, with D unresolved. V was trimmed by 2 bases and J by 9 bases, leaving 17 bases between them. Germline V gives CDR1 MDHEN, CDR2 SYDVKM. The CDR3 is made up of 15 amino acids. For the CDR3, the DNA is TGTGCCAGCAGTTTAGGCCCGTCCCACTTGGGTGAGCAGTTCTTC. This codes for CASSLGPSHLGEQFF.

In its sample, this clone was seen a few times. The chain combines TRBV19 with TRBJ2-7; 7 positions match TRBD1. Germline V gene lookup returns CDR1 LNHDA and CDR2 SQIVND (reference sequence). Trimming took 3 bases from V and 5 from J; bases not matched to a gene: 4. The CDR3 contains 13 residues. For the CDR3, the DNA is TGTGCCAGTAGTATGGACAGGAGCGACGAGCAGTACTTC. Amino acids: CASSMDRSDEQYF.

The chain's CDR3 is CASQPAGLVEIGTDTQYF. The DNA for the CDR3 is TGTGCCAGTCAACCCGCCGGACTAGTTGAAATTGGCACAGATACGCAGTATTTT. This chain links TRBV19 with TRBJ2-3; 7 bases align to TRBD2. V shed 8 bases, J shed 1 base, and the junction held 18 bases outside the gene matches. The CDR3 covers 18 residues. Germline loops: CDR1 LNHDA, CDR2 SQIVND (reference sequence).

The V gene is TRBV7-2, the J gene TRBJ2-7, with a tentative D call TRBD1 (5 bases). Per the germline V gene, CDR1 is SGHTA and CDR2 is FQGNSA. V was trimmed by 8 bases and J by 1 base, leaving 12 bases between them. CDR3 length: 13 amino acids. CDR3 residues: CASCWGQSYEQYF. The DNA of the CDR3 is TGTGCCAGCTGTTGGGGCCAATCCTACGAGCAGTACTTC.

The rearrangement joins TRBV27 to TRBJ2-7, with D tentatively TRBD2 (5 bases). Trimming shortened V by 5 bases and J by 6 bases, and 14 bases separated the two germline ends. Germline CDR1 and CDR2: MNHEY and SMNVEV (reference sequence). This CDR3 is 13 amino acids long. The CDR3 loop is CASSGLALREQYF. DNA for the CDR3: TGTGCCAGCAGTGGACTTGCCCTACGCGAGCAGTACTTC.

This chain uses TRBV5-4 with TRBJ1-1, with D maybe TRBD1 (5 bases). Between the trimmed V and J ends, which lost 4 bases and 1 base, there was a span of 11 bases. Germline V gene lookup returns CDR1 SGHNT and CDR2 YYREEE (reference sequence). The CDR3 is 14 residues long. The CDR3: CASSGGDGNTEAFF. In DNA, the CDR3 is TGTGCCAGCAGCGGGGGGGATGGGAACACTGAAGCTTTCTTT.

This sequence joins TRBV7-2 and TRBJ1-5; D unclear. Looked up from germline, CDR1 is SGHTA and CDR2 is FQGNSA. Trimming left V 1 base short and J 7 bases short, with 11 bases between. This CDR3 is 14 amino acids long. CDR3 in DNA: TGTGCCAGCAGCTTAGGGGGAGGGCCCCAGCCCCAGCATTTT. Translation gives CASSLGGGPQPQHF.